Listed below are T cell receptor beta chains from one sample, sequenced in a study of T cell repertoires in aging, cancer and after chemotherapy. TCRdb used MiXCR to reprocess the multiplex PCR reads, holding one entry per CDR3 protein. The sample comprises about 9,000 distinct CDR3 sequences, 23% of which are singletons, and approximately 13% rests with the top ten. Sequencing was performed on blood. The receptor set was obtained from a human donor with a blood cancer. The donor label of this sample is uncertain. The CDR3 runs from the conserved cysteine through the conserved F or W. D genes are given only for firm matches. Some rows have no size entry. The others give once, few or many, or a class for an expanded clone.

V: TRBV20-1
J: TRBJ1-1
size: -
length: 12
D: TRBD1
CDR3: CGRGRGREGAFF
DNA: TGCGGCCGGGGCAGGGGGCGCGAAGGAGCTTTCTTT

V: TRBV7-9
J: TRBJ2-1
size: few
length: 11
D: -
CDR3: CASSFDNEQFF
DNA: TGTGCCAGCAGCTTTGACAATGAGCAGTTCTTC

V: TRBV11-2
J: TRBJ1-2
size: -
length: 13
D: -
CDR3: CASSQGQSYGYTF
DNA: TGTGCCAGCAGCCAAGGACAGTCGTATGGCTACACCTTC

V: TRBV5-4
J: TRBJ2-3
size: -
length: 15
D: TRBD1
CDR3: CASRPDRGSSDTQYF
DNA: TGTGCCAGCAGACCGGACAGGGGTAGCTCAGATACGCAGTATTTT

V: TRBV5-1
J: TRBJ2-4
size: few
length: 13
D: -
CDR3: CASSLEHGFIQYF
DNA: TGCGCCAGCAGCTTGGAACATGGATTCATTCAGTACTTC

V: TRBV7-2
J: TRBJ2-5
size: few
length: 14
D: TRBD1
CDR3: CASSLDRGLETQYF
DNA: TGTGCCAGCAGCCTCGACAGGGGGCTTGAGACCCAGTACTTC

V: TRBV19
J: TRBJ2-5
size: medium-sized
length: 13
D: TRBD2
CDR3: CASSGLAVETQYF
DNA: TGTGCCAGTAGTGGACTAGCGGTAGAGACCCAGTACTTC

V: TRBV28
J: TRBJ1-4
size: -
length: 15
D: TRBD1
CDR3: CASRATGATNEKLFF
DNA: TGTGCCAGCAGGGCTACAGGGGCAACTAATGAAAAACTGTTTTTT

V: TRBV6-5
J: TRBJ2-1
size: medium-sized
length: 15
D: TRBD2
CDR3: CASTTLAGLYNEQFF
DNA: TGTGCCAGCACCACACTAGCGGGGCTCTACAATGAGCAGTTCTTC

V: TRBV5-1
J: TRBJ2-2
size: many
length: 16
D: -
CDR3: CASSLRLIGNTGELFF
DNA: TGCGCCAGCAGCCTCCGCCTGATTGGGAACACCGGGGAGCTGTTTTTT

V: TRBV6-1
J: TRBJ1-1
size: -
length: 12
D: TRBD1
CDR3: CASTGGQGEAFF
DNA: TGTGCCAGCACGGGGGGACAGGGTGAAGCTTTCTTT

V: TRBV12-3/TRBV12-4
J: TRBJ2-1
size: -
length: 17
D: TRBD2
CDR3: CASNRAGLAGGHNEQFF
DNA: TGTGCCAGCAACCGGGCCGGACTAGCGGGCGGACACAATGAGCAGTTCTTC

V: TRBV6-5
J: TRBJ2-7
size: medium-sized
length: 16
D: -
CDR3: CASSYDGGLAAYEQYF
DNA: TGTGCCAGCAGTTACGACGGGGGGCTAGCAGCCTACGAGCAGTACTTC

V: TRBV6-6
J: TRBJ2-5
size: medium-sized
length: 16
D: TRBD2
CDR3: CASSYNGLAGGETQYF
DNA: TGTGCCAGCAGTTACAACGGTCTAGCGGGAGGAGAGACCCAGTACTTC

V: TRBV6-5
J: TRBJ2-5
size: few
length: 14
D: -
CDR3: CASSPPGRRGTQYF
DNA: TGTGCCAGCAGCCCCCCGGGCAGGCGGGGGACCCAGTACTTC

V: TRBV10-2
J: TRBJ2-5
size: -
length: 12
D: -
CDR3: CASRAAGETQYF
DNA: TGCGCCAGCAGGGCCGCGGGCGAGACCCAGTACTTC

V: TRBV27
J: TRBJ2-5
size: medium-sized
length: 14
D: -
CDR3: CASSMSSGQETQYF
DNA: TGTGCCAGCAGTATGAGTAGCGGCCAAGAGACCCAGTACTTC

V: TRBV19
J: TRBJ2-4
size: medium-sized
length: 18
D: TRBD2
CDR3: CASSIGGRVWTSGNIQYF
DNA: TGTGCCAGTAGTATCGGCGGGAGGGTATGGACCTCCGGGAACATTCAGTACTTC